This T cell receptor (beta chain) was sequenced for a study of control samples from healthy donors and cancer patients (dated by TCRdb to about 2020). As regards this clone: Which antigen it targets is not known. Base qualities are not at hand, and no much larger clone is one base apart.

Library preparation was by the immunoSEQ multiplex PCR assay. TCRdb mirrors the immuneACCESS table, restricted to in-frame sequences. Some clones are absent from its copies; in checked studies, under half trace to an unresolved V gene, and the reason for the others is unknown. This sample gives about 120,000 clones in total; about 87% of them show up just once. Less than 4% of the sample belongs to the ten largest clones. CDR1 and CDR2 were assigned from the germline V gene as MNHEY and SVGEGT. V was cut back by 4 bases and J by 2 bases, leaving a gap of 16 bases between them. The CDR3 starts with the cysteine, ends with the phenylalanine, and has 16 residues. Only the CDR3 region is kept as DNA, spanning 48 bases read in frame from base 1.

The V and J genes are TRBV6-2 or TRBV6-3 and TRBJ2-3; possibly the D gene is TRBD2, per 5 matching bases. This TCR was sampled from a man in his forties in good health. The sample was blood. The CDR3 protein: CASSSVREDSTDTQYF. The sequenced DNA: TGTGCCAGCAGTTCCGTCCGAGAGGACTCCACAGATACGCAGTATTTT.